These 23 T cell receptor beta chains were all obtained from the same sample, sequenced in a study of response to subunit inactivated influenza vaccine. Using its own MiXCR run on the RT-PCR reads, TCRdb lists one record per CDR3 protein. The table has a few hundred thousand distinct CDR3 sequences, about 15% seen once. Source: PBMCs from blood, taken 12 days after vaccination. All receptors derive from a man in his fifties or sixties who received an inactivated influenza vaccine.

This clonotype has only a few counts. This rearrangement joins TRBV13 to TRBJ2-3, with TRBD2 identical over 14 bases. V shed 4 bases, J shed 7 bases, and the junction held 7 bases outside the gene matches. The CDR3 runs 16 residues. Germline CDR1 PRHDT, CDR2 FYEKMQ (reference sequence). The CDR3 here is CASSSGLAGGWNTQYF. The CDR3 DNA sequence: TGTGCCAGCAGCTCCGGACTAGCGGGGGGTTGGAATACGCAGTATTTT.

V usage is TRBV7-9 and J usage is TRBJ1-4; 9 positions agree with TRBD1. Germline CDR1 reads SEHNR; CDR2 reads FQNEAQ (reference sequence). The CDR3 has 15 residues. Unmatched junction bases numbered 4, after V lost 5 bases and J lost 3 bases. CDR3 in amino acids: CASSPQGAANEKLFF. The CDR3 coding sequence is TGTGCCAGCAGCCCACAGGGGGCGGCTAATGAAAAACTGTTTTTT.

This clonotype was picked up many times. V usage is TRBV5-1 and J usage is TRBJ1-1, with 7 bases lining up with TRBD1. V lost 4 bases to trimming and J lost 12 bases; unmatched junction nucleotides: 9. There are 12 residues in the CDR3. Germline assignment: CDR1 SGHRS and CDR2 YFSETQ. The CDR3 bases are TGCGCCAGCAGCGGGGACAGTCCGATCCCTTTCTTT. Protein: CASSGDSPIPFF. Full variable domain (outside the CDR3, taken from reference TRBV5-1 and TRBJ1-1): KAGVTQTPRYLIKTRGQQVTLSCSPISGHRSVSWYQQTPGQGLQFLFEYFSETQRNKGNFPGRFSGRQFSNSRSEMNVSTLELGDSALYLCASSGDSPIPFFGQGTRLTVV.

This clonotype came up a few times. The chain recombines TRBV6-4 with TRBJ2-2, with 10 bases identical to TRBD1. Germline lookup yields CDR1 MRHNA and CDR2 SNTAGT. The CDR3 consists of 14 residues. J lost 6 bases, V lost 6 bases, and 4 bases had no gene match. This chain's CDR3 is CASRRQGASGELFF. The CDR3 DNA sequence: TGTGCCAGCAGACGACAGGGGGCATCCGGGGAGCTGTTTTTT.

The rearrangement uses TRBV20-1 and TRBJ2-1; TRBD2 matches at 10 bases. The CDR3 sequence is 16 residues long. The trim removed 0 bases at V and 1 base at J, leaving 3 bases unmatched. Germline CDR1 is DFQATT and CDR2 is SNEGSKA (reference sequence). The CDR3 protein is CSAREISGRSYNEQFF. As DNA, the CDR3 is TGCAGTGCTAGAGAGATTAGCGGGAGGTCCTACAATGAGCAGTTCTTC.

This clonotype came up many times. The V and J genes are TRBV28 and TRBJ2-2; D is possibly TRBD1 or TRBD2 (6 bases each). Germline lookup yields CDR1 MDHEN and CDR2 SYDVKM. The CDR3 runs to 15 residues. V shed 5 bases and J shed 0 bases, with 10 bases lying between them. CDR3 protein: CASSGGPPNTGELFF. In DNA, the CDR3 is TGTGCCAGCAGTGGGGGGCCTCCGAACACCGGGGAGCTGTTTTTT.

The chain uses TRBV4-2 and TRBJ1-1; 9 bases map to TRBD1. This CDR3 has 15 amino acids. The junction had 6 bases not matched to a gene; V was cut back by 0 bases and J by 7 bases. The germline CDR1 and CDR2 sequences are LGHNA and YNFKEQ. CDR3 DNA: TGTGCCAGCAGCCAAGAAACAGGGGGCGCAGGTGAAGCTTTCTTT. As protein: CASSQETGGAGEAFF.

This clonotype was detected many times. The V and J genes are TRBV4-1 and TRBJ2-1, with 11 bases matching TRBD1. Unmatched junction bases numbered 6, after V lost 0 bases and J lost 8 bases. The CDR3 has 16 amino acids. Germline V CDR1 and CDR2: MGHRA, YSYEKL. CDR3 sequence (DNA): TGCGCCAGCAGCCAAGAACGGGACAGGGGGGACCATGAGCAGTTCTTC. It encodes CASSQERDRGDHEQFF.

This chain joins TRBV3-1 and TRBJ2-2, with 12 bases matching TRBD2. CDR1 and CDR2 (germline): LGHDT, YNNKEL (reference sequence). The CDR3 totals 16 residues. Trimming cost V 4 bases and J 8 bases; bases outside gene matches: 8. The CDR3, as DNA: TGTGCCAGCAGCCGCACACTAGCGGGGGGAGCTGGGGAGCTGTTTTTT. This gives the protein CASSRTLAGGAGELFF. Using reference TRBV3-1 and TRBJ2-2 for the parts outside the CDR3, the full variable domain is DTAVSQTPKYLVTQMGNDKSIKCEQNLGHDTMYWYKQDSKKFLKIMFSYNNKELIINETVPNRFSPKSPDKAHLNLHINSLELGDSAVYFCASSRTLAGGAGELFFGEGSRLTVL.

This clonotype occurred many times. Written as DNA, the CDR3 is TGTGCCAGCAGTTACTTTCAGGGGTACGAGCAGTACTTC. Translated, it gives CASSYFQGYEQYF. The chain uses TRBV6-2 or TRBV6-3 and TRBJ2-7; D is possibly TRBD1 (6 bases). This CDR3 has 13 residues. Germline loops: CDR1 MNHEY, CDR2 SVGEGT. Trimming shortened V by 1 base and J by 4 bases, and 8 bases separated the two germline ends.

The rearrangement joins TRBV12-3 or TRBV12-4 to TRBJ2-5; D unresolved. V was clipped by 3 bases and J by 5 bases, with 13 bases between them. This CDR3 has 14 amino acids. The CDR3 here is CASSFGWLRETQYF. The DNA of the CDR3 is TGTGCCAGCAGTTTCGGATGGTTGAGGGAGACCCAGTACTTC.

This clonotype turned up a few times. This rearrangement joins TRBV9 to TRBJ2-7; 8 nucleotides agree with TRBD2. This CDR3 is 15 amino acids long. Germline V gene lookup returns CDR1 SGDLS and CDR2 YYNGEE. The J segment lost 1 base and the V segment lost 0 bases, leaving 3 bases of the junction unmatched. CDR3 nucleotides: TGTGCCAGCAGCGTAGCAGCGGGGGCGTCCTACGAGCAGTACTTC. It translates to CASSVAAGASYEQYF.

This clonotype showed up just a few times. V gene TRBV5-1 combines with J gene TRBJ2-1, with 7 bases aligning to TRBD2. Germline CDR1 SGHRS, CDR2 YFSETQ. With V trimmed by 4 bases and J by 0 bases, 13 bases remained unmatched. The CDR3 covers 18 residues. This chain's CDR3 is CASSTGTTNIVSYNEQFF. DNA for the CDR3: TGCGCCAGCAGCACCGGGACTACTAATATTGTCTCCTACAATGAGCAGTTCTTC. The variable domain in full, completed from reference TRBV5-1 and TRBJ2-1, reads KAGVTQTPRYLIKTRGQQVTLSCSPISGHRSVSWYQQTPGQGLQFLFEYFSETQRNKGNFPGRFSGRQFSNSRSEMNVSTLELGDSALYLCASSTGTTNIVSYNEQFFGPGTRLTVL.

This clonotype was seen a few times. The rearrangement links TRBV14 to TRBJ1-1, with unresolved D. The CDR3 is 18 residues long. Trimming shortened V by 7 bases and J by 3 bases, and 27 bases separated the two germline ends. Germline V lookup: CDR1 SGHDN, CDR2 FVKESK. DNA of the CDR3: TGTGCCAGCATCGAGTGGGGAAAGGGTAGGGTGTATGACACTGAAGCTTTCTTT. Residues: CASIEWGKGRVYDTEAFF.

Many counts were recorded for this clonotype. The J gene is TRBJ2-3, the V gene TRBV12-3 or TRBV12-4; 10 bases align to TRBD2. This CDR3 has 15 amino acids. V trimming: 2 bases; J trimming: 6 bases; junction bases outside the gene matches: 5. The CDR3 coding sequence is TGTGCCAGCAGTTTACAGCGGGGGGGCTCGGATACGCAGTATTTT. It yields the protein CASSLQRGGSDTQYF.

In this sample, this clonotype turned up many times. In DNA, the CDR3 is TGTGCCAGCAGCTTAGAGGATTTAGGGACTAGTATAGTACCACACACAGATACGCAGTATTTT. Translation gives CASSLEDLGTSIVPHTDTQYF. J is TRBJ2-3 and V is TRBV7-6; TRBD2 agrees at 8 bases. The trim removed 1 base at V and 2 bases at J, leaving 20 bases unmatched. Germline CDR1 is SGHVS and CDR2 is FNYEAQ. The CDR3 extends over 21 amino acids.

The V gene is TRBV20-1, the J gene TRBJ2-7; D unclear. This CDR3 is 11 amino acids long. Germline CDR1 is DFQATT and CDR2 is SNEGSKA (reference sequence). Trimming removed 3 bases from V and 1 base from J, with 4 bases in between. The CDR3 protein is CSASTSYEQYF. The CDR3 DNA reads TGCAGTGCTAGTACGTCCTACGAGCAGTACTTC.

This clonotype was counted ten times or more. J is TRBJ2-5 and V is TRBV12-3 or TRBV12-4; D is undetermined. The CDR3 sequence is 13 residues long. Trimming pared 3 bases from V and 0 bases from J, leaving 5 bases between. CDR3 in DNA: TGTGCCAGCAGTTTGGAAAACCAAGAGACCCAGTACTTC. Protein: CASSLENQETQYF.

This clonotype was counted only a few times. This sequence joins TRBV11-1 and TRBJ2-7; 12 bases match TRBD2. CDR1 and CDR2 (germline): SGHAT, FQDESV (reference sequence). The CDR3 is 18 amino acids. The V gene end was trimmed by 2 bases and the J gene end by 0 bases; junction bases not matched to a gene: 8. The DNA for the CDR3 is TGTGCCAGCAGCTTAAAGGCTAGCGGGAGGGGGCTCTCCTACGAGCAGTACTTC. Its protein product is CASSLKASGRGLSYEQYF.

The chain combines TRBV7-6 with TRBJ2-7, with D hard to call. The ends were cut back, 5 bases at V and 5 bases at J, with 13 bases in the middle. Germline CDR1 is SGHVS and CDR2 is FNYEAQ. This CDR3 region has 13 residues. CDR3 in amino acids: CASSPRRGHEQYF. As DNA, the CDR3 is TGTGCCAGCAGCCCCAGACGTGGGCACGAGCAGTACTTC.

The rearrangement joins TRBV4-2 to TRBJ2-7; TRBD2 aligns across 7 bases. Germline V lookup: CDR1 LGHNA, CDR2 YNFKEQ. The CDR3 runs 13 residues. The junction had 1 base not matched to a gene; V was cut back by 2 bases and J by 3 bases. The CDR3 region is CASSQRTSYEQYF. The CDR3, as DNA: TGTGCCAGCAGCCAACGGACTAGCTACGAGCAGTACTTC.

This clonotype was seen ten or more times. This chain connects TRBV29-1 to TRBJ2-6; D is unclear. This CDR3 comprises 12 residues. V was pared by 5 bases and J by 0 bases, with 2 bases between. Looked up from germline, CDR1 is SQVTM and CDR2 is ANQGSEA. The CDR3 loop reads CSVTSGANVLTF. CDR3 coding DNA: TGCAGCGTTACCTCTGGGGCCAACGTCCTGACTTTC.

This chain connects TRBV7-3 to TRBJ2-1; 7 bases map to TRBD2. The CDR3 is 16 amino acids. Germline-derived CDR1 and CDR2 are SGHTA and FQGTGA. Trimming removed 5 bases from V and 1 base from J; junction bases left unmatched: 8. CDR3 nucleotide sequence: TGTGCCAGCAGCCCGCTAGCGGTCAATTCCTACAATGAGCAGTTCTTC. Its translation is CASSPLAVNSYNEQFF.